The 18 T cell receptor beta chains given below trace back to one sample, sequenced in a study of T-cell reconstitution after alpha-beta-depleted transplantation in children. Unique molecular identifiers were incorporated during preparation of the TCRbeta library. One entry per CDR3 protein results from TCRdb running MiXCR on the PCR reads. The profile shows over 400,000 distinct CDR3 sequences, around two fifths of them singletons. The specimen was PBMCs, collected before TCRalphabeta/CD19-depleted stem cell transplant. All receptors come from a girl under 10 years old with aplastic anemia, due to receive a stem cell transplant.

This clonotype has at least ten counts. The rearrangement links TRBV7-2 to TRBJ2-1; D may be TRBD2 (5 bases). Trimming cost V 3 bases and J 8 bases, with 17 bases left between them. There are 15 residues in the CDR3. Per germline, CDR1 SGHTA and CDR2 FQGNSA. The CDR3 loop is CASSFRGTGKYEQFF. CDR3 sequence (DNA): TGTGCCAGCAGCTTCCGGGGTACGGGAAAGTATGAGCAGTTCTTC.

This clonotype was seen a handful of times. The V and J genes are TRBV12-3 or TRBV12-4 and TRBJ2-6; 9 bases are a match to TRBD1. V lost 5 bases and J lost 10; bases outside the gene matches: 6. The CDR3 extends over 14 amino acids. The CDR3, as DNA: TGTGCCAGCAGTCCACCGACAGGGGGAAACGTCCTGACTTTC. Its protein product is CASSPPTGGNVLTF.

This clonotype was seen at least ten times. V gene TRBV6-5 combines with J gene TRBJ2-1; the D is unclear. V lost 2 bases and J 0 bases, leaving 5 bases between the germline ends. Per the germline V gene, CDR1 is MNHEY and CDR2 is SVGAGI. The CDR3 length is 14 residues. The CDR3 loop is CASSYDFSYNEQFF. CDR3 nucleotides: TGTGCCAGCAGTTACGACTTCTCCTACAATGAGCAGTTCTTC.

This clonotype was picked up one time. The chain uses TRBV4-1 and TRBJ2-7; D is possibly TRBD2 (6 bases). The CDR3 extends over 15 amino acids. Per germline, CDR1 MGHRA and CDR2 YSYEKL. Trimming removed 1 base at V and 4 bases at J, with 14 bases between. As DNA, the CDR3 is TGCGCCAGCAGCCAAGGATGGGTTAGCGGTTACGAGCAGTACTTC. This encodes CASSQGWVSGYEQYF.

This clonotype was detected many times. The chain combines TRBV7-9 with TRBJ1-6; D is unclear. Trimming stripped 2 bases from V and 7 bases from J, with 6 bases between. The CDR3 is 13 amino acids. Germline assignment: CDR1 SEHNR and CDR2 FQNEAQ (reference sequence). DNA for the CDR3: TGTGCCAGCAGCTTACCCTGGAATTCACCCCTCCACTTT. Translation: CASSLPWNSPLHF.

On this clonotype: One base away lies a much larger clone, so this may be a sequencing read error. The CDR3 loop is CASSLEMDWRAAYQQYF. DNA of the CDR3: TGTGCCAGCAGCTTAGAAATGGACTGGAGGGCGGCCTACCAGCAGTACTTC. The gene calls are TRBV11-2 and TRBJ2-7; possible D gene TRBD2, 6 bases. The CDR3 extends over 17 amino acids. CDR1 is SGHAT, CDR2 FQNNGV, per germline.

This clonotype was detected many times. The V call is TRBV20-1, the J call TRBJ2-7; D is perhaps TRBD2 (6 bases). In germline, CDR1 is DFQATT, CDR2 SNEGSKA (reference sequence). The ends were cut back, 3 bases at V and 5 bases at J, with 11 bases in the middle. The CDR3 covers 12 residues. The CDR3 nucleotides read TGCAGTGCTAGGGGCGGGACCCACGAGCAGTACTTC. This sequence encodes CSARGGTHEQYF.

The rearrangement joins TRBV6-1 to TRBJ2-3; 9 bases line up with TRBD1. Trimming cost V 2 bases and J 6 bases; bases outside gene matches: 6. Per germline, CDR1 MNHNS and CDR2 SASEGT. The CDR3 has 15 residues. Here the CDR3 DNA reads TGTGCCAGCAGTGAAAGGGGGACAGGGCACGATACGCAGTATTTT. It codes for CASSERGTGHDTQYF.

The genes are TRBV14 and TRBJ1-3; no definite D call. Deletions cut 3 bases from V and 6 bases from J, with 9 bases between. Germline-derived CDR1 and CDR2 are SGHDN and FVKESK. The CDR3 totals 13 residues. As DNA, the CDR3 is TGTGCCAGCAGCCAGGGCCGTCAAAACACCATATATTTT. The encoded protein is CASSQGRQNTIYF.

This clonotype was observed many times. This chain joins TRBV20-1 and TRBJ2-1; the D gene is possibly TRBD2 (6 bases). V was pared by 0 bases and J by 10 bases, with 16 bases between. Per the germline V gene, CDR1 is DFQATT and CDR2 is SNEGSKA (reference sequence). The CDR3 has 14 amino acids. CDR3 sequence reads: CSARDPAGLPEQFF. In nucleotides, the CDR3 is TGCAGTGCTAGAGATCCCGCTGGACTACCGGAGCAGTTCTTC.

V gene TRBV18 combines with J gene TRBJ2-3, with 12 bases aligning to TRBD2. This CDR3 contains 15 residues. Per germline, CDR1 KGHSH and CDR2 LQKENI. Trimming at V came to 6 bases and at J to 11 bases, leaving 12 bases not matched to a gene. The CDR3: CASSRTSGDSSVQYF. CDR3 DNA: TGTGCCAGCTCGCGGACTAGCGGGGATTCGAGCGTGCAGTATTTT.

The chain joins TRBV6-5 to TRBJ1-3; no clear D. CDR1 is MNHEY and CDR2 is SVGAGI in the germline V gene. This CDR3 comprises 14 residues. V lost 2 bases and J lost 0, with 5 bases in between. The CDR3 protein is CASSYGVSGNTIYF. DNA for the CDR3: TGTGCCAGCAGTTACGGGGTCTCTGGAAACACCATATATTTT.

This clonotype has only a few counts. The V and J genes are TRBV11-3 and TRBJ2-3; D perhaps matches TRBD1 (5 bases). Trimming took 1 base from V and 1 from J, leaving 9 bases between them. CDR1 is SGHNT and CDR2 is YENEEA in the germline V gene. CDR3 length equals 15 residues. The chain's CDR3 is CASSLGGVGTDTQYF. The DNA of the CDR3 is TGTGCCAGCAGCTTAGGGGGCGTAGGCACAGATACGCAGTATTTT.

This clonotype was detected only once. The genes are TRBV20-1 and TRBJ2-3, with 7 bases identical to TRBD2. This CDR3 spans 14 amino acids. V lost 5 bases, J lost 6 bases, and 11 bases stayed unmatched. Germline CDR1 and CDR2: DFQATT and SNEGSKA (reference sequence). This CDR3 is CSARAPRAGDTQYF. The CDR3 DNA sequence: TGCAGTGCTCGAGCACCTCGAGCGGGGGATACGCAGTATTTT.

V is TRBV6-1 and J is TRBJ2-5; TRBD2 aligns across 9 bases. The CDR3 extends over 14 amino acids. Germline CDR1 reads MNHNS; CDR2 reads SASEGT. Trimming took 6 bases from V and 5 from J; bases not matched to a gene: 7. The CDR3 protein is CASSPGTSWETQYF. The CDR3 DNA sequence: TGTGCCAGCAGCCCCGGGACTAGCTGGGAGACCCAGTACTTC.

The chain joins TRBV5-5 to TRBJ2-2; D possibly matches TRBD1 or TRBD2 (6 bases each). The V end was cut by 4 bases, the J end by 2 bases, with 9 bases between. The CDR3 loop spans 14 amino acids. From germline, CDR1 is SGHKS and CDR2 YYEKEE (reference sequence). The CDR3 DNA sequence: TGTGCCAGCAGCGGGGGGCCCAACACCGGGGAGCTGTTTTTT. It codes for CASSGGPNTGELFF.

CDR3 DNA sequence: TGCGCCAGCAGCTTGGAAGGGGTCCGTGCAGATACGCAGTATTTT. Its protein product is CASSLEGVRADTQYF. The chain carries TRBV5-1 and TRBJ2-3; TRBD1 is a possible D gene (5 bases). The CDR3 extends over 15 amino acids. CDR1 and CDR2 from the germline V gene are SGHRS and YFSETQ. With 0 bases removed from V and 4 bases from J, the gap between germline ends came to 12 bases. Variable domain in full (rest from reference TRBV5-1 and TRBJ2-3): KAGVTQTPRYLIKTRGQQVTLSCSPISGHRSVSWYQQTPGQGLQFLFEYFSETQRNKGNFPGRFSGRQFSNSRSEMNVSTLELGDSALYLCASSLEGVRADTQYFGPGTRLTVL.

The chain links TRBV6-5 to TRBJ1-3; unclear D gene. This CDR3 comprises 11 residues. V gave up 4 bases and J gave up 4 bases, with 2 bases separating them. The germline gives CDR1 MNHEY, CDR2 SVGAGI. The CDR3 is CASSWGNTIYF. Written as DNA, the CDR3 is TGTGCCAGCAGTTGGGGAAACACCATATATTTT.